This T cell receptor (beta chain) is drawn from a study of OX40 agonist ivuxolimab in advanced cancers. About the research overall: As their treatment, patients were administered ivuxolimab, an agonistic anti-OX40 (CD134) antibody. The dose-escalation cohort was roughly 83% male, with a mean age of around 60 years, ranging roughly 20 to 90. General observations from the study: The study observed clonal expansion of CD4+ and CD8+ blood T cells by week 6 at 0.1 to 3.0 mg/kg.

With respect to this clone: Its antigen is unidentified.

Between the trimmed V and J ends, which lost 1 base and 7 bases, there was a span of 14 bases. CDR3 length: 14 amino acids. CDR1 and CDR2 from the germline V gene are KGHSH and LQKENI. Profiled with immunoSEQ multiplex PCR; TCRdb holds only in-frame clones, not every one. The sample lists 60,000 to 90,000 clones; around 80% were seen once. V gene TRBV18 combines with J gene TRBJ2-7; possibly TRBD2 for D (6 bases). This receptor was taken from an adult with an advanced solid tumor such as melanoma, head and neck, liver or kidney cancer. The sequencing used CD4+ or CD8+ T cells sorted from blood, collected in a trial of the OX40 agonist ivuxolimab. The CDR3 region has the DNA TGTGCCAGCTCACCACTTGACACTGGAGGGGAGCAGTACTTC. Amino acids: CASSPLDTGGEQYF.